One and the same sample provided the 2 T cell receptor beta chains below, sequenced in a study of T-cell reconstitution after alpha-beta-depleted transplantation in children. It was with unique molecular identifiers that the TCRbeta library was prepared. From the PCR reads, TCRdb called clonotypes with MiXCR, one entry per CDR3 protein. The profile shows about 830,000 distinct CDR3 sequences, roughly 15% of them singletons. The input for sequencing was PBMCs, mostly from graft donor cells, taken 360 days after TCRalphabeta/CD19-depleted stem cell transplant. The receptors derive from a male patient younger than 18 who had a stem cell transplant for acute lymphoblastic leukemia, so the T cells may come from the graft donor.

This clonotype has just a few counts. The CDR3, as DNA: TGTGCCAGCACCCCCCGCGATGGAGAGCAGTTCTTC. Protein: CASTPRDGEQFF. This chain joins TRBV9 and TRBJ2-1, with D hard to call. Germline loops: CDR1 SGDLS, CDR2 YYNGEE. The CDR3 contains 12 residues. V lost 6 bases to trimming and J lost 10 bases, with 14 bases between them.

This chain uses TRBV11-1 with TRBJ2-7; 15 bases align to TRBD2. The trim removed 4 bases at V and 2 bases at J, leaving 6 bases unmatched. This CDR3 spans 17 amino acids. Germline assignment: CDR1 SGHAT and CDR2 FQDESV (reference sequence). DNA of the CDR3: TGTGCCAGCAGCTCCGGACTAGCGGGAGGGTCCCCCTACGAGCAGTACTTC. Its translation: CASSSGLAGGSPYEQYF.